Below, 8 T cell receptor beta chains from the same sample are listed, as sequenced in a study of cytomegalovirus exposure and HLA in healthy donors. Sequenced by immunoSEQ multiplex PCR; TCRdb stores in-frame clones only, minus some. The repertoire holds some 140,000 clones, with around four fifths as singletons. Source material: PBMCs. These receptors were collected from a young man in good health and CMV-seropositive.

This sequence joins TRBV7-8 and TRBJ1-2; D not resolved. V was shortened by 5 bases and J by 4 bases, with 17 bases between the two germline ends. The CDR3 is 15 amino acids. CDR1 is SGHVS, CDR2 FQNEAQ, per germline. This CDR3 is CASSASVPGGYGYTF. The CDR3 DNA reads as TGTGCCAGCAGCGCTTCAGTCCCAGGAGGCTATGGCTACACCTTC.

This rearrangement joins TRBV7-8 to TRBJ2-7; D remains unclear. CDR3 length: 12 residues. The germline V and J ends were trimmed by 3 bases and 2 bases, with 5 bases remaining between them. The V gene's germline CDR1 is SGHVS and CDR2 FQNEAQ. CDR3 protein: CASSFSPYEQYF. CDR3 bases: TGTGCCAGCAGCTTCAGTCCCTACGAGCAGTACTTC.

Comments on this clone: The same CDR3 also results from other DNA sequences found in this sample. The rearrangement joins TRBV20-1 to TRBJ1-2; TRBD1 might be the D (5 bases). Germline V gives CDR1 DFQATT, CDR2 SNEGSKA (reference sequence). The V gene lost 2 bases and the J gene lost 5 bases, with 6 bases spanning the gap. This CDR3 has 11 amino acids. The CDR3 DNA sequence: TGCAGTGCTAGACAGGGATATGGCTACACCTTC. Its protein product is CSARQGYGYTF.

The rearrangement joins TRBV20-1 to TRBJ2-3; D is unresolved. The germline gives CDR1 DFQATT, CDR2 SNEGSKA (reference sequence). Trimming took 4 bases from V and 4 from J, leaving 6 bases between them. The length of the CDR3 is 11 residues. The CDR3 region has the DNA TGCAGTGCTACCCCGGCAGATACGCAGTATTTT. Its translation: CSATPADTQYF.

This clone was seen more than once but under ten times. The rearrangement uses TRBV5-6 and TRBJ1-1, with a possible D match to TRBD1 (6 bases). V was trimmed by 1 base and J by 8 bases, leaving 12 bases between them. The CDR3 has 13 residues. CDR1 is SGHDT, CDR2 YYEEEE, per germline. CDR3 amino acids: CASSLPEQGEAFF. DNA of the CDR3: TGTGCCAGCAGCTTGCCTGAACAGGGAGAAGCTTTCTTT.

CDR3 sequence: CASSLNQGNIQYF. In DNA, the CDR3 is TGTGCCAGCAGCCTAAACCAGGGAAACATTCAGTACTTC. The V and J genes are TRBV14 and TRBJ2-4; a possible D gene is TRBD1 (5 bases). The CDR3 extends over 13 amino acids. In germline, CDR1 is SGHDN, CDR2 FVKESK. Trimming took off 4 bases at V and 6 bases at J, with 10 bases between the two ends.

The rearrangement joins TRBV27 to TRBJ1-5; a weak D match, TRBD1 (6 bases). The V end was cut by 6 bases, the J end by 0 bases, with 12 bases between. This CDR3 has 15 residues. The V gene's germline CDR1 is MNHEY and CDR2 SMNVEV (reference sequence). The DNA of the CDR3 is TGTGCCAGCAGGTTGGGGGCATTTAGCAATCAGCCCCAGCATTTT. This sequence encodes CASRLGAFSNQPQHF.

The gene calls are TRBV7-2 and TRBJ1-2; TRBD1 is a possible D gene (5 bases). Germline assignment: CDR1 SGHTA and CDR2 FQGNSA. Between the trimmed V and J ends, which lost 5 bases and 5 bases, there was a span of 18 bases. The CDR3 loop spans 15 amino acids. This chain's CDR3 is CASSPAPDGGYGYTF. The CDR3 DNA reads TGTGCCAGCAGCCCGGCCCCGGACGGGGGTTATGGCTACACCTTC. The whole variable domain, remainder taken from reference TRBV7-2 and TRBJ1-2, is GAGVSQSPSNKVTEKGKDVELRCDPISGHTALYWYRQSLGQGLEFLIYFQGNSAPDKSGLPSDRFSAERTGGSVSTLTIQRTQQEDSAVYLCASSPAPDGGYGYTFGSGTRLTVV.